This TCR beta chain was documented in a study of T-cell memory formation after mild COVID-19. Overall study results and limits: Researchers report contracting CD4+ clones mostly in CM and EM, with CD8+ clones in EMRA.

Via MiXCR, TCRdb re-called the 5' RACE reads, giving one row per CDR3 protein. The sample gives 450,000 to 650,000 distinct CDR3 sequences, over 20% of which show up once; approximately 13% is in the top ten. The V gene lost 5 bases and the J gene lost 7 bases, with 6 bases spanning the gap. The CDR3 runs 11 residues. Germline V gene sequence: CDR1 SEHNR, CDR2 FQNEAQ (reference sequence). This clonotype turned up a few times. Its antigen is unidentified. The rearrangement joins TRBV7-9 to TRBJ2-1, with no clear D. The receptor was derived from an adult woman who had mild COVID-19 (a few samples of this study predate the infection). Cell type and time point are not known. The sequencing sample was made of PBMCs or a T cell subset sorted from them (not recorded which). As DNA, the CDR3 is TGTGCCAGCAGCGACGGGAATGAGCAGTTCTTC. Amino acid sequence: CASSDGNEQFF.